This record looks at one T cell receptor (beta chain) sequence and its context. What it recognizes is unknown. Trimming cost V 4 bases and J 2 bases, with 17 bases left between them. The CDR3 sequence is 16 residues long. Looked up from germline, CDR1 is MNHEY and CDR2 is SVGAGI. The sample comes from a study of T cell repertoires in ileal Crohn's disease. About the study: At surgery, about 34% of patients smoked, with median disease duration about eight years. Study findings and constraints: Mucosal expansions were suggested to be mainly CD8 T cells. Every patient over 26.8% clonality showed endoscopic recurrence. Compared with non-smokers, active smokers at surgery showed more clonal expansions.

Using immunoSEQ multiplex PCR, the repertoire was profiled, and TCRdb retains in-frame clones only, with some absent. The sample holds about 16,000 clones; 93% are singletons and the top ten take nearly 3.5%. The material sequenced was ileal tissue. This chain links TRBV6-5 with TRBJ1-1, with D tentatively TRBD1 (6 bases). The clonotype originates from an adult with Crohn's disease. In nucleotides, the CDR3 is TGTGCCAGCAGTTCCCTCGGGTCTGGGGGCAACACTGAAGCTTTCTTT. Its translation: CASSSLGSGGNTEAFF.